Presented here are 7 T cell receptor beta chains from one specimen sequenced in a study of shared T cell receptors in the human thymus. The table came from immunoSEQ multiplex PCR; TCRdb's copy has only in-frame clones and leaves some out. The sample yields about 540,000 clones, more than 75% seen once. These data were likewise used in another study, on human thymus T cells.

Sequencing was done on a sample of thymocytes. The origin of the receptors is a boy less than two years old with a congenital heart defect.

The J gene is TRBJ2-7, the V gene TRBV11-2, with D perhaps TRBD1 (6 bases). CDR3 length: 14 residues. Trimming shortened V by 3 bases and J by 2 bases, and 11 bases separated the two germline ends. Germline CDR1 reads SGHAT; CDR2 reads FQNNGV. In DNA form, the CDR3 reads TGTGCCAGCAGCTTTCGGACAGTTACCTACGAGCAGTACTTC. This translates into CASSFRTVTYEQYF.

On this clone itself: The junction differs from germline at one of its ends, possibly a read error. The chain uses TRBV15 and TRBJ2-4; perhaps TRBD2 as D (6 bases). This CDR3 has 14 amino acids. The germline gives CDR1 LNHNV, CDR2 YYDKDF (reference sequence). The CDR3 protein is CATSRAPPKTSLHF. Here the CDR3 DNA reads TGTGCCACCAGCAGAGCCCCGCCTAAGACTAGTTTGCACTTC.

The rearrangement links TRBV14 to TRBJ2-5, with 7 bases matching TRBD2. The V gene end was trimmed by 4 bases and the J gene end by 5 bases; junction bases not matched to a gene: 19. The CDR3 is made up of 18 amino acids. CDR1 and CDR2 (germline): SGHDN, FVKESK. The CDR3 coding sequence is TGTGCCAGCAGCCCCGGGGCCGACGGGAGGAGGTCAGGGGAGACCCAGTACTTC. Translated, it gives CASSPGADGRRSGETQYF.

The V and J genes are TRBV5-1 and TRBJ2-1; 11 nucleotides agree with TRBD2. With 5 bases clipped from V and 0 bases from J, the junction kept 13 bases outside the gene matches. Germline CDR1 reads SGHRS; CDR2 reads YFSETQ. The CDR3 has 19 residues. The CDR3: CASRSPPSSGRNSYNEQFF. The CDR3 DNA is TGCGCCAGCAGGAGCCCCCCCTCTAGCGGGAGGAACTCCTACAATGAGCAGTTCTTC.

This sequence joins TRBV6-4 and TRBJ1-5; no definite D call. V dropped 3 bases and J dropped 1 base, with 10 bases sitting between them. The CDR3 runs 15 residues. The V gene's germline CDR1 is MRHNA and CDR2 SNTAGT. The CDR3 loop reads CASSERHESNQPQHF. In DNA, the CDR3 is TGTGCCAGCAGTGAGCGACACGAAAGCAATCAGCCCCAGCATTTT.

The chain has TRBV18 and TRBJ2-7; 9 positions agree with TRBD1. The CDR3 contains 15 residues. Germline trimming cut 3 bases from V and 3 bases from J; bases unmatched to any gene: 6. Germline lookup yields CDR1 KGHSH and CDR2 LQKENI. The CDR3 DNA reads TGTGCCAGCTCACCCGGGCCGACAGGGGGCTACGAGCAGTACTTC. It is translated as CASSPGPTGGYEQYF. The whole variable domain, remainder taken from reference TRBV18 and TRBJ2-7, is NAGVMQNPRHLVRRRGQEARLRCSPMKGHSHVYWYRQLPEEGLKFMVYLQKENIIDESGMPKERFSAEFPKEGPSILRIQQVVRGDSAAYFCASSPGPTGGYEQYFGPGTRLTVT.

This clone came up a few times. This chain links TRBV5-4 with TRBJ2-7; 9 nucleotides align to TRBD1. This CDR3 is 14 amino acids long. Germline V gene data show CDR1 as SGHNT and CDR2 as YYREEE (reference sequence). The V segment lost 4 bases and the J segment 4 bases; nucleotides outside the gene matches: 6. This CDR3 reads CASSPRDREYEQYF. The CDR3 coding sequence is TGTGCCAGCAGCCCCCGGGACAGGGAATACGAGCAGTACTTC. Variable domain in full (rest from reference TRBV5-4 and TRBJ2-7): ETGVTQSPTHLIKTRGQQVTLRCSSQSGHNTVSWYQQALGQGPQFIFQYYREEENGRGNFPPRFSGLQFPNYSSELNVNALELDDSALYLCASSPRDREYEQYFGPGTRLTVT.